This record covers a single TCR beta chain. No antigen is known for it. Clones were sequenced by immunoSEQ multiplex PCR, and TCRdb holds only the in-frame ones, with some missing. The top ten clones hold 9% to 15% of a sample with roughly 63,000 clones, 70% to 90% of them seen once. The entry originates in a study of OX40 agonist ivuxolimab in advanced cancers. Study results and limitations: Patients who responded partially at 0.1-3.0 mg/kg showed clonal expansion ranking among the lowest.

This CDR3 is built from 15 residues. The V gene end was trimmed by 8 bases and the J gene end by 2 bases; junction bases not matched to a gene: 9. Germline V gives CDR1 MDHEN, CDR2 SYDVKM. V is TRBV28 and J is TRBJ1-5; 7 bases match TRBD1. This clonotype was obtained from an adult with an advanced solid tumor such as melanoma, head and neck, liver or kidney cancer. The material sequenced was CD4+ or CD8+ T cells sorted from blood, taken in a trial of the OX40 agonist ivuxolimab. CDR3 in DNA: TGTGCCAGCTCCCACGACAGGGCGGGCAATCAGCCCCAGCATTTT. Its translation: CASSHDRAGNQPQHF.